This T cell receptor (beta chain) was identified in a study of T cell responses to AZD1222 COVID-19 vaccine. Study-wide points: Baseline antibody screening turned up just 6 or 7 seropositive AZD1222 recipients. Spike-specific TCR breadth and depth rose after two AZD1222 doses. A mostly white British donor set with more females was recruited, and clonal diversity was possibly underestimated. Nearly half of unique spike-specific TCRs reportedly avoided B.1.351 and B.1.1.7 mutated regions.

The CDR3 sequence is 16 residues long. Trimming removed 5 bases from V and 0 bases from J, with 14 bases in between. Germline V gene sequence: CDR1 MDHEN, CDR2 SYDVKM. This clone was seen just once. Its antigen is as yet unknown. The data were produced by immunoSEQ multiplex PCR, yet TCRdb's version contains in-frame clones alone and is incomplete. The sample records approximately 220,000 clones, 85% to 95% being singletons. Specimen: peripheral blood, collected on day 0 of MenACWY control vaccination. The chain carries TRBV28 and TRBJ1-5; D gene unclear. This sequence originates from an adult in good health. CDR3 protein: CASSRWEYYSNQPQHF. In DNA, the CDR3 is TGTGCCAGCAGTAGATGGGAGTATTATAGCAATCAGCCCCAGCATTTT.